The sequence of this T cell receptor (beta chain) was determined in a study of blood T cell repertoires in COVID-19 (TCRdb year 2020). Broadly, across the study: Samples covering the acute and convalescent phases of COVID-19 were provided by collaborators in the United States, Italy and Spain. The material from the prospective study consisted of cDNA or gDNA derived from T cells, B-cell-depleted T cells, or PBMCs. The dataset comprised deeply sampled blood TCRbeta repertoires from subjects exposed to, actively infected with, or recovered from COVID-19. The repertoires were released in a freely available public database meant as a resource for research on the immune response to SARS-CoV-2. Samples were obtained from the ongoing ImmuneRACE study (first 160 participants) and from about 1,300 subjects provided by 6 global collaborators. Nearly every sample came with metadata listing a de-identified subject ID, COVID-19 status, age in years and sex. Where available, HLA class I and class II types were taken from metadata supplied by the sample provider and were not determined by assay-based typing. The research as a whole found: The amount of clinical and demographic metadata varied by source and participant and was provided uncurated.

Each collaborating institution followed its own protocols to collect whole blood in K2EDTA tubes. Collaborator samples were shipped for TCRbeta analysis as frozen whole blood, isolated PBMCs, or DNA extracted from either sample type. The immunoSEQ Assay, a bias-controlled multiplex PCR, was used to amplify TCRbeta CDR3 regions from genomic DNA. Processing in the source paper ran as follows. The number of nucleated cells in each sample was estimated by amplification of reference gene primers within the assay. To quantify the absolute abundance of each unique TCRbeta CDR3 rearrangement, sequence reads were collapsed and filtered. For each sample, productive Simpson clonality was calculated by taking the square root of Simpson's diversity index across productive rearrangements. TCRdb provides this immuneACCESS table in a form limited to in-frame rearrangements. Some clones are lacking; in checked studies, under half of them reflect an unresolved V gene, and why the rest are absent is not known. V, J and clone size are those of that table, while D and trimming were read from the DNA. Within this sample are about 380,000 clones, with over 65% of them counted one time only. The ten largest clones capture 1.1% of the sample.

Concerning this clone: What antigen it recognizes has not been identified. Qualities for individual bases were not recorded, and no much larger clone is one base off.

V loses 1 base of germline sequence and J loses 10 bases, and the interval between the two ends is 23 bases. CDR1 and CDR2 were assigned from the germline V gene as KGHSH and LQKENI. From the cysteine through the phenylalanine, the CDR3 covers 17 amino acids. Only the CDR3 part of the read is kept: 51 bases, read in frame from the first base. What was sequenced was peripheral blood. The receptor was isolated from a human donor with acute or convalescent COVID-19. The donor label of this sample is uncertain. The sequence joins TRBV18 to TRBJ2-1; tentative D gene TRBD1, with 5 bases matching. The bases read TGTGCCAGCTCACCACTTTCGCGTAGGGGCCTTGAGGAGGAGCAGTTCTTC. Translated, this is CASSPLSRRGLEEEQFF.